These 23 T cell receptor beta chains came from one sample sequenced in a study of blood T cell repertoires in COVID-19. Clones were sequenced by immunoSEQ multiplex PCR, and TCRdb holds only the in-frame ones, with some missing. The data show about 190,000 clones, approximately 90% seen once. The material sequenced was peripheral blood. All receptors come from a man aged 25 to 40 with acute or convalescent COVID-19.

The rearrangement links TRBV5-1 to TRBJ2-1, with D tentatively TRBD2 (5 bases). The CDR3 runs 13 residues. With 4 bases removed from V and 4 bases from J, the gap between germline ends came to 9 bases. Per germline, CDR1 SGHRS and CDR2 YFSETQ. The CDR3 loop reads CASSGRGYNEQFF. The CDR3 DNA follows: TGCGCCAGCAGCGGACGAGGGTACAATGAGCAGTTCTTC.

Of note for this clone: Other nucleotide sequences from this sample produce the same CDR3. V and J are TRBV28 and TRBJ1-5; weak D call: TRBD1 (5 bases). Trimming removed 6 bases at V and 6 bases at J, with 9 bases between. The length of the CDR3 is 12 residues. Germline-derived CDR1 and CDR2 are MDHEN and SYDVKM. The CDR3 sequence: CASRGPGQPQHF. The CDR3, as DNA: TGTGCCAGCAGGGGGCCAGGTCAGCCCCAGCATTTT.

The genes are TRBV28 and TRBJ1-4; D ambiguous. CDR1 is MDHEN and CDR2 is SYDVKM in the germline V gene. The CDR3 is made up of 14 amino acids. The germline V and J ends were trimmed by 6 bases and 0 bases, with 8 bases remaining between them. This CDR3 is CASSTHTTNEKLFF. The CDR3 DNA is TGTGCCAGCAGCACTCATACAACTAATGAAAAACTGTTTTTT.

This clone was recorded only once. V gene TRBV7-9 combines with J gene TRBJ1-2; 7 bases are shared with TRBD1. V trimming: 8 bases; J trimming: 7 bases; junction bases outside the gene matches: 10. From germline, CDR1 is SEHNR and CDR2 FQNEAQ (reference sequence). The CDR3 sequence is 13 residues long. In nucleotides, the CDR3 is TGTGCCAGCGGCCTAGACAGGGCCGGTGGCTACACCTTC. Translated: CASGLDRAGGYTF.

This chain joins TRBV20-1 and TRBJ1-2; no reliable D call. Deletions cut 7 bases from V and 6 bases from J, with 9 bases between. The CDR3 runs 10 residues. The germline V gene encodes CDR1 DFQATT and CDR2 SNEGSKA (reference sequence). The CDR3 is CSGGGNGYTF. The CDR3, as DNA: TGCAGTGGGGGAGGGAATGGCTACACCTTC.

This chain links TRBV5-4 with TRBJ2-5; 10 nucleotides agree with TRBD1. The CDR3 covers 16 residues. CDR1 is SGHNT and CDR2 is YYREEE in the germline V gene (reference sequence). The ends lost 2 bases at V and 5 bases at J; junction bases unmatched: 9. The CDR3, as DNA: TGTGCCAGCAGCTTAGGGACAGGGGATAGTTGGGAGACCCAGTACTTC. Translated, it gives CASSLGTGDSWETQYF.

CDR3 residues: CASSLVEREETQYF. The CDR3 nucleotides read TGCGCCAGCAGCCTGGTGGAGCGAGAAGAGACCCAGTACTTC. This chain uses TRBV5-1 with TRBJ2-5, with D uncertain. The germline CDR1 and CDR2 sequences are SGHRS and YFSETQ. The CDR3 is 14 residues long. Trimming cost V 4 bases and J 3 bases, with 13 bases left between them. Full variable domain (remainder filled in from reference TRBV5-1 and TRBJ2-5): KAGVTQTPRYLIKTRGQQVTLSCSPISGHRSVSWYQQTPGQGLQFLFEYFSETQRNKGNFPGRFSGRQFSNSRSEMNVSTLELGDSALYLCASSLVEREETQYFGPGTRLLVL.

The chain is built from TRBV7-2 and TRBJ2-7, with 8 bases aligning to TRBD1. The J segment lost 2 bases and the V segment lost 4 bases, leaving 7 bases of the junction unmatched. Germline lookup yields CDR1 SGHTA and CDR2 FQGNSA. The CDR3 has 15 residues. The CDR3 protein is CASSSRTGHAYEQYF. The CDR3 DNA reads TGTGCCAGCAGCTCACGGACAGGGCATGCCTACGAGCAGTACTTC.

This rearrangement joins TRBV5-5 to TRBJ2-7; 8 positions agree with TRBD1. The CDR3 extends over 14 amino acids. Trimming cost V 4 bases and J 3 bases; bases outside gene matches: 6. The germline V gene has CDR1 SGHKS and CDR2 YYEKEE (reference sequence). The CDR3 bases are TGTGCCAGCAGCCCAGGACAGGGAAACTACGAGCAGTACTTC. This gives the protein CASSPGQGNYEQYF.

V gene TRBV9 combines with J gene TRBJ2-7; 11 bases map to TRBD2. Germline CDR1 reads SGDLS; CDR2 reads YYNGEE. The CDR3 extends over 18 amino acids. Trimming at V came to 4 bases and at J to 0 bases, leaving 12 bases not matched to a gene. The CDR3 DNA reads as TGTGCCAGCAGCTATGACGCCTCCGGGACTAGCGGCTCCTACGAGCAGTACTTC. Translation gives CASSYDASGTSGSYEQYF.

This clone has a handful of counts. The rearrangement links TRBV28 to TRBJ1-4; 7 bases are a match to TRBD1. The germline V gene encodes CDR1 MDHEN and CDR2 SYDVKM. Trimming at V came to 8 bases and at J to 8 bases, leaving 8 bases not matched to a gene. CDR3 length equals 13 residues. The CDR3 is CASQGQLREKLFF. Written as DNA, the CDR3 is TGTGCCAGCCAGGGACAGTTACGCGAAAAACTGTTTTTT.

This chain uses TRBV28 with TRBJ1-3, with 10 bases matching TRBD1. Germline-derived CDR1 and CDR2 are MDHEN and SYDVKM. There are 18 residues in the CDR3. The V and J ends lost 10 bases and 2 bases, in that order; junction bases with no gene match: 17. The CDR3 DNA is TGTGCCATCGTCCTACCGGGACAGGGGTTTCGTGCTGGAAACACCATATATTTT. Residues: CAIVLPGQGFRAGNTIYF.

The chain couples TRBV28 to TRBJ1-5; D is uncertain. This CDR3 has 13 amino acids. Per germline, CDR1 MDHEN and CDR2 SYDVKM. With 5 bases removed from V and 7 bases from J, the gap between germline ends came to 12 bases. The CDR3: CASSPLATQPQHF. Written as DNA, the CDR3 is TGTGCCAGCAGTCCCCTGGCAACCCAGCCCCAGCATTTT.

The CDR3 loop reads CASSRGDSERANYGYTF. DNA for the CDR3: TGTGCCAGTAGTAGGGGGGACAGCGAACGAGCTAACTATGGCTACACCTTC. This chain uses TRBV19 with TRBJ1-2; 7 bases fit TRBD1. CDR1 and CDR2 (germline): LNHDA, SQIVND (reference sequence). The CDR3 has 17 residues. Trimming removed 4 bases from V and 0 bases from J; junction bases left unmatched: 11.

There are a few counts of this clone. The rearrangement links TRBV19 to TRBJ2-7, with TRBD1 matching over 11 bases. CDR1 and CDR2 from the germline V gene are LNHDA and SQIVND (reference sequence). This CDR3 has 14 residues. The V gene end was trimmed by 10 bases and the J gene end by 2 bases; junction bases not matched to a gene: 7. The CDR3, as DNA: TGTGCCACCGGCAGGGGACAGGGGGCCTACGAGCAGTACTTC. Amino acid sequence: CATGRGQGAYEQYF.

The chain links TRBV9 to TRBJ2-1; TRBD2 matches at 9 bases. The germline CDR1 and CDR2 sequences are SGDLS and YYNGEE. V shed 3 bases, J shed 8 bases, and the junction held 9 bases outside the gene matches. The CDR3 sequence is 15 residues long. DNA of the CDR3: TGTGCCAGCAGCGGACCAGGGGCGGGAGGGTATGAGCAGTTCTTC. Encoded protein: CASSGPGAGGYEQFF.

The V gene is TRBV11-2, the J gene TRBJ2-3; 11 bases match TRBD2. V lost 4 bases and J lost 2; bases outside the gene matches: 8. The CDR3 loop spans 17 amino acids. Germline V gene lookup returns CDR1 SGHAT and CDR2 FQNNGV. The CDR3 region has the DNA TGTGCCAGCAGCTCGTTATTAGCGGGGGGGTACACAGATACGCAGTATTTT. Translation gives CASSSLLAGGYTDTQYF.

The chain's CDR3 is CASTPRRNSPLHF. The CDR3 bases are TGTGCCAGCACACCACGGCGGAATTCACCCCTCCACTTT. This chain links TRBV7-2 with TRBJ1-6; D is undetermined. This CDR3 has 13 residues. V gave up 7 bases and J gave up 7 bases, with 11 bases separating them. The germline V gene encodes CDR1 SGHTA and CDR2 FQGNSA.

The V call is TRBV7-9, the J call TRBJ1-4; possible D gene TRBD1, 5 bases. The CDR3 extends over 17 amino acids. V was clipped by 5 bases and J by 0 bases, with 16 bases between them. The germline gives CDR1 SEHNR, CDR2 FQNEAQ (reference sequence). In DNA, the CDR3 is TGTGCCAGCAGCCGAAGCTTTGGGGCAGCAACTAATGAAAAACTGTTTTTT. It is translated as CASSRSFGAATNEKLFF.

The rearrangement uses TRBV5-4 and TRBJ1-6; TRBD1 aligns across 8 bases. V lost 4 bases, J lost 5 bases, and 5 bases stayed unmatched. The CDR3 sequence is 15 residues long. Germline CDR1 SGHNT, CDR2 YYREEE (reference sequence). CDR3 protein: CASSQTGGNNSPLHF. In DNA, the CDR3 is TGTGCCAGCAGCCAAACAGGGGGGAATAATTCACCCCTCCACTTT. Supplemented by reference TRBV5-4 and TRBJ1-6, the full variable domain reads ETGVTQSPTHLIKTRGQQVTLRCSSQSGHNTVSWYQQALGQGPQFIFQYYREEENGRGNFPPRFSGLQFPNYSSELNVNALELDDSALYLCASSQTGGNNSPLHFGNGTRLTVT.

This clone was detected only once. This sequence joins TRBV3-1 (or the pseudogene TRBV3-2) and TRBJ2-1; D is unclear. The length of the CDR3 is 15 residues. V was clipped by 1 base and J by 2 bases, with 9 bases between them. Looked up from germline, CDR1 is LGHDT and CDR2 is YNNKEL (reference sequence). This chain's CDR3 is CASSQGPTTYNEQFF. The CDR3 DNA follows: TGTGCCAGCAGCCAAGGCCCCACTACCTACAATGAGCAGTTCTTC.

This clone was seen only once. V is TRBV28 and J is TRBJ2-7; no reliable D call. CDR3 length equals 12 residues. The germline V and J ends were trimmed by 3 bases and 6 bases, with 9 bases remaining between them. Germline CDR1 and CDR2: MDHEN and SYDVKM. For the CDR3, the DNA is TGTGCCAGCAGTTTCCCCCCCTCCGAGCAGTACTTC. Encoded protein: CASSFPPSEQYF.

V gene TRBV27 combines with J gene TRBJ2-3; TRBD2 aligns across 15 bases. Trimming at V came to 3 bases and at J to 2 bases, leaving 15 bases not matched to a gene. Germline CDR1 is MNHEY and CDR2 is SMNVEV (reference sequence). The CDR3 is 21 residues long. In DNA, the CDR3 is TGTGCCAGCAGTTTTTTCCCCCCGGGACTAGCGGGAGGTTCCCTCACAGATACGCAGTATTTT. Its protein is CASSFFPPGLAGGSLTDTQYF.